This TCR beta chain appears in the sequencing data of a study of T cell responses to AZD1222 COVID-19 vaccine. Libraries were prepared by immunoSEQ multiplex PCR; TCRdb keeps only in-frame clonotypes and omits some of them. The table has some 80,000 clones, roughly 80% seen once; the top ten hold 25% to 30%. Study results and limitations: Researchers report vaccine-associated CD4 TCRs spanning spike, with dominance at 160-218 and 743-854. Two doses of AZD1222 preceded a rise in Spike-specific TCR breadth and depth.

Notes on this clone: The target antigen is unknown.

This receptor was obtained from an adult who received the MenACWY meningococcal vaccine as a control. The sample was peripheral blood, taken 28 days after the second dose of the MenACWY control vaccine.

The CDR3 coding sequence is TGTGCCAGCAGACCCGACAATACACCCGGGGAGCTGTTTTTT. Its translation is CASRPDNTPGELFF. The chain joins TRBV28 to TRBJ2-2; D uncertain. The CDR3 has 14 amino acids. With 6 bases removed from V and 6 bases from J, the gap between germline ends came to 14 bases. Per germline, CDR1 MDHEN and CDR2 SYDVKM.